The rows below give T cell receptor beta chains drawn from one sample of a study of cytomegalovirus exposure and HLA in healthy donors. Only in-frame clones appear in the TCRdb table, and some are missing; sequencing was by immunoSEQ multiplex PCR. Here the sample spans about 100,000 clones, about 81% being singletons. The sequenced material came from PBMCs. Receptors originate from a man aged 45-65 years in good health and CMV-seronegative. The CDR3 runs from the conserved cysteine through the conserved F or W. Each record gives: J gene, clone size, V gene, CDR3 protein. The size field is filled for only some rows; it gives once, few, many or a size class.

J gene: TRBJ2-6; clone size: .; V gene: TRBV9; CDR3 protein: CASSLGQGVPSGANVLTF
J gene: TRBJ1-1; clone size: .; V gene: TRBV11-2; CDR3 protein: CASSLEGGLGEAFF
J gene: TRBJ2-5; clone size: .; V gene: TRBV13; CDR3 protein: CASSPDQQGAETQYF
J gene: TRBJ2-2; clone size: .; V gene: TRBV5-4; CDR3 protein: CASSPGGISGPGELFF
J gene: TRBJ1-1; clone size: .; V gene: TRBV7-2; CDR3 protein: CASKIRQGANTEAFF
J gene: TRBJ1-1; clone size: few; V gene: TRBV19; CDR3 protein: CASSISGTVNEAFF
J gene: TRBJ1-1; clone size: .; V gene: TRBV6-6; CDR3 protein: CASSAGTGATEAFF
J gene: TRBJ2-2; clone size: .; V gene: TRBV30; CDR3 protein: CAWRWGVGELFF
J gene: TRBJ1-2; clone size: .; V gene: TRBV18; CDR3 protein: CASSPRGQTTTSYGYTF
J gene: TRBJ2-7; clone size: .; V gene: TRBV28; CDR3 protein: CASSLGGASSYEQYF
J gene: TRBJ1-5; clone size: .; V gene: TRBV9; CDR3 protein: CASSRGEGQPQHF
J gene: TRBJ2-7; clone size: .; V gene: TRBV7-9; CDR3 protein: CASSLAINGERSYEQYF
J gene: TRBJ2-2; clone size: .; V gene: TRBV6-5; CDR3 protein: CASTRVRGGGELFF
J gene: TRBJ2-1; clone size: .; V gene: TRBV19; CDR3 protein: CASRGLSEQFF
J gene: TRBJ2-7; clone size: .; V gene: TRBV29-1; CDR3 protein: CSVEIRGYDEQYF
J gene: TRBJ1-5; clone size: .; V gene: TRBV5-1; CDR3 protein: CASSLGTDNQPQHF
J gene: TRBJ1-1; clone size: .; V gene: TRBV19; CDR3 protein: CASSTQGQGLTEAFF
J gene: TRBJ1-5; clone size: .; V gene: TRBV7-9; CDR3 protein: CASSRGLGSNQPQHF
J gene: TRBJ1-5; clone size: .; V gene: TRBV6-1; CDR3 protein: CASSWTGTSQPQHF
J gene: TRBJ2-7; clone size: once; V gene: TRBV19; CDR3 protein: CASSTLGQGATYEQYF
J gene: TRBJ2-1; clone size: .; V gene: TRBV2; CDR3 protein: CAISDRENEQFF
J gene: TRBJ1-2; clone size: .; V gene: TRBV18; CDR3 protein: CASSPEAGQGSYGYTF
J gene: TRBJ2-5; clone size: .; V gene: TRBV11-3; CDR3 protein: CASSLDGQEQETQYF
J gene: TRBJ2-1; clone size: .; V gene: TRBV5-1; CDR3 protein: CASTPQGAGEQFF
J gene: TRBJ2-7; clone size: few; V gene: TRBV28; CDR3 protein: CACKGAQPYYEQYF
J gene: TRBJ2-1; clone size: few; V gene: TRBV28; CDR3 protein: CASSPSPGQGNHNEQFF
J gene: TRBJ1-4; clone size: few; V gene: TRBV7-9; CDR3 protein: CASSLAKRNEKLFF
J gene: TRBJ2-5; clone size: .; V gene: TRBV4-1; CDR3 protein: CASSPIYSGSQETQYF
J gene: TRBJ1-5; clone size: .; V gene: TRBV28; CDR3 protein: CASRNELNQPQHF
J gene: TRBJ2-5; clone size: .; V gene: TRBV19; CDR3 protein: CASSGGRGETQYF
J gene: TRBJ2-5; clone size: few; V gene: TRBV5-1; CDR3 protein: CASSFQAGGGKTQYF
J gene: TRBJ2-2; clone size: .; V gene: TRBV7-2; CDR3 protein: CASSSTGQIYTGELFF
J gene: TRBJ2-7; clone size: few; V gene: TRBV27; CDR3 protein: CASSLAGGPGEQYF
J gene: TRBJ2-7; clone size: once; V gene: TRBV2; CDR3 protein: CASSSRQDIEQYF
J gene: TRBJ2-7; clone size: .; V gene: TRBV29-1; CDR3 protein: CSVEVGGDEQYF
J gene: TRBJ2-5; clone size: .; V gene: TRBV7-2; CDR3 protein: CASSLQGRKETQYF
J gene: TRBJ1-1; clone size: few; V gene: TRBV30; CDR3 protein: CAWTQEQGTNTEAFF
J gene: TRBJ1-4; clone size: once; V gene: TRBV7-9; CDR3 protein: CASSLNQGGNEKLFF
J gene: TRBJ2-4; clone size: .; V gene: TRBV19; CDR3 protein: CASSYKGESAKNIQYF
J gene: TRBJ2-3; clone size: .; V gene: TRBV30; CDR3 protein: CAWTPGGDTQYF
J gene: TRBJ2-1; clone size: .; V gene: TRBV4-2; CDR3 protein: CASSQDGTENNEQFF
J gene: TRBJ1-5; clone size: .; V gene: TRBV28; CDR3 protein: CASRPNIGVQHF
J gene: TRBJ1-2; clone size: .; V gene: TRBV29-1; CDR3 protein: CSVGATGTNYGYTF
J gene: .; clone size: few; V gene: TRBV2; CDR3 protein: CASSVAGDYEQYF
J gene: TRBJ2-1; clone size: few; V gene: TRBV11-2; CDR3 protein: CASSAHLDSTMEQFF
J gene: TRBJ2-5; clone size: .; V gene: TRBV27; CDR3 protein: CANPGTGSGQYF
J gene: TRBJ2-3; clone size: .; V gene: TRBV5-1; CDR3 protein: CASSLGLTSGRTDTQYF
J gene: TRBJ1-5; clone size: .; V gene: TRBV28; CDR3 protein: CASIPGHGSNQPQHF
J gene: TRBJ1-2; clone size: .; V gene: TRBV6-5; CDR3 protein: CASSYVAENYGYTF
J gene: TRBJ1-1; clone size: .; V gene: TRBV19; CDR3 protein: CASQSLSGSRTEAFF
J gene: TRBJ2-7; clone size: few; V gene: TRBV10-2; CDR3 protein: CASSEQGYYEQYF
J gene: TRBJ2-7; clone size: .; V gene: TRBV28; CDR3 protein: CASSRRQVKLYEQYF
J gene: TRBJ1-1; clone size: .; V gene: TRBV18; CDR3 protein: CASSPPPGGTEAFF
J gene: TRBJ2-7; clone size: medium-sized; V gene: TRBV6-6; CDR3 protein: CASRLSGTTYEQYF
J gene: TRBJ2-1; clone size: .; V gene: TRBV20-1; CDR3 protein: CSAQNNEQFF